One sample yielded the 30 T cell receptor beta chains listed below, sequenced in a study of blood T cell repertoires in COVID-19. The repertoire was sequenced with immunoSEQ multiplex PCR; TCRdb's copy has only in-frame clones and lacks some. The data show about 230,000 clones, over 75% seen once. Sequencing was carried out using peripheral blood. The receptors here all came from a woman of 80 years or more with acute or convalescent COVID-19.

J is TRBJ2-7 and V is TRBV6-5, with D perhaps TRBD2 (6 bases). The germline V gene encodes CDR1 MNHEY and CDR2 SVGAGI. CDR3 size: 14 residues. V lost 1 base to trimming and J lost 7 bases, with 14 bases between them. The CDR3 loop is CASSYFASAGEQYF. The CDR3 region has the DNA TGTGCCAGCAGTTACTTTGCTAGCGCGGGAGAGCAGTACTTC.

This clone was picked up a small number of times. The chain combines TRBV11-3 with TRBJ2-1; 9 bases align to TRBD2. The ends lost 1 base at V and 6 bases at J; junction bases unmatched: 4. Germline V CDR1 and CDR2: SGHNT, YENEEA. This CDR3 is 15 amino acids long. The CDR3 coding sequence is TGTGCCAGCAGCTTAGTCTCTAGCGGGGTCAATGAGCAGTTCTTC. It yields the protein CASSLVSSGVNEQFF.

The chain joins TRBV5-5 to TRBJ2-1, with 7 bases matching TRBD1. The V gene's germline CDR1 is SGHKS and CDR2 YYEKEE (reference sequence). The CDR3 contains 14 residues. The V and J ends lost 0 bases and 5 bases, in that order; junction bases with no gene match: 2. The CDR3 sequence is CASSLEGAHNEQFF. CDR3 nucleotides: TGTGCCAGCAGCTTGGAGGGGGCGCACAATGAGCAGTTCTTC.

The gene calls are TRBV5-6 and TRBJ2-5; possible D gene TRBD1, 6 bases. The CDR3 has 13 amino acids. The germline CDR1 and CDR2 sequences are SGHDT and YYEEEE. Trimming removed 2 bases from V and 4 bases from J, with 9 bases in between. This CDR3 reads CASSLQGLETQYF. CDR3 sequence (DNA): TGTGCCAGCAGCTTACAGGGATTAGAGACCCAGTACTTC. The full variable domain, in which reference TRBV5-6 and TRBJ2-5 provide the parts outside the CDR3, is DAGVTQSPTHLIKTRGQQVTLRCSPKSGHDTVSWYQQALGQGPQFIFQYYEEEERQRGNFPDRFSGHQFPNYSSELNVNALLLGDSALYLCASSLQGLETQYFGPGTRLLVL.

This clone was detected once. V is TRBV7-2 and J is TRBJ1-2; 7 nucleotides match TRBD1. Germline lookup yields CDR1 SGHTA and CDR2 FQGNSA. There are 16 residues in the CDR3. J lost 2 bases, V lost 4 bases, and 10 bases had no gene match. CDR3 loop: CASSWAGDSQNYGYTF. CDR3 in DNA: TGTGCCAGCAGCTGGGCCGGGGACAGCCAAAACTATGGCTACACCTTC.

The chain couples TRBV2 to TRBJ2-5; TRBD1 matches 10 bases. Germline values: CDR1 SNHLY, CDR2 FYNNEI. This CDR3 region has 14 residues. With 9 bases clipped from V and 2 bases from J, the junction kept 6 bases outside the gene matches. The CDR3 DNA follows: TGTGCCAGTGGACAGGGGGTCGGGCAAGAGACCCAGTACTTC. Its translation is CASGQGVGQETQYF. Variable domain in full (rest from reference TRBV2 and TRBJ2-5): EPEVTQTPSHQVTQMGQEVILRCVPISNHLYFYWYRQILGQKVEFLVSFYNNEISEKSEIFDDQFSVERPDGSNFTLKIRSTKLEDSAMYFCASGQGVGQETQYFGPGTRLLVL.

The V call is TRBV12-3 or TRBV12-4, the J call TRBJ1-2, with D maybe TRBD1 (6 bases). Trimming removed 5 bases from V and 5 bases from J, with 12 bases in between. This CDR3 has 13 amino acids. CDR3 residues: CASSPDRSYGYTF. CDR3 nucleotides: TGTGCCAGCAGTCCTGACAGGTCATATGGCTACACCTTC.

Of note for this clone: The junction departs from germline at one end; a sequencing error may be responsible. The V and J genes are TRBV12-5 and TRBJ2-2; 10 bases are a match to TRBD1. The CDR3 runs 15 residues. Germline V gene sequence: CDR1 LGHNT, CDR2 FRNRAP. The CDR3 region has the DNA TGTGCTCGTGGCCCCGGGACAGGGGCCACCGGGGAGCTGTTTTTT. Its protein product is CARGPGTGATGELFF.

This clone was seen just once. The junction and the germline gene differ at one end; a read error may be behind it. The genes are TRBV11-2 and TRBJ1-1; D is unclear. Germline loops: CDR1 SGHAT, CDR2 FQNNGV. The CDR3 spans 13 residues. The CDR3 protein is CASSVELEAKAFF. CDR3 coding DNA: TGTGCCAGCAGCGTAGAACTTGAGGCTAAAGCTTTCTTT.

The rearrangement links TRBV19 to TRBJ1-2; TRBD1 aligns across 7 bases. CDR1 LNHDA and CDR2 SQIVND come from the germline V gene (reference sequence). The CDR3 is 13 amino acids. V trimming: 5 bases; J trimming: 8 bases; junction bases outside the gene matches: 8. CDR3 sequence (DNA): TGTGCCAGTAGTGTTGACAGGGCTGAGGGCTACACCTTC. Translation gives CASSVDRAEGYTF.

The chain employs TRBV5-1 and TRBJ2-3; D is undetermined. The CDR3 spans 17 residues. CDR1 and CDR2 (germline): SGHRS, YFSETQ. V was shortened by 4 bases and J by 1 base, with 19 bases between the two germline ends. The DNA for the CDR3 is TGCGCCAGCAGCCCCTCCCAGGTTTCGTTCGGCACAGATACGCAGTATTTT. Translating gives CASSPSQVSFGTDTQYF.

The J gene is TRBJ2-2, the V gene TRBV21-1; the table calls TRBD2, which could not be checked here. TRBV21-1 has pseudogene status. The CDR3 loop spans 17 amino acids. The DNA of the CDR3 is TGTGCCAGCAGCAAAGTTAAGCTAGCGGGAGTTAACGGGGAGCTGTTTTTT. This translates into CASSKVKLAGVNGELFF.

This chain links TRBV11-2 with TRBJ2-5; D remains ambiguous. The V end lost 8 bases, the J end lost 5 bases, and 15 bases lay between the germline ends. Per the germline V gene, CDR1 is SGHAT and CDR2 is FQNNGV. CDR3 size: 13 residues. The CDR3 bases are TGTGCCAGCGGGCGCCTGACAATGGAGACCCAGTACTTC. It specifies CASGRLTMETQYF.

The rearrangement links TRBV30 to TRBJ2-7, with D unresolved. Trimming took off 1 base at V and 3 bases at J, with 16 bases between the two ends. Germline V CDR1 and CDR2: GTSNPN, SVGIG (reference sequence). CDR3 length: 15 residues. The DNA of the CDR3 is TGTGCCTGGAGTGCCCGTTTAGTCGTTGGCTACGAGCAGTACTTC. It is translated as CAWSARLVVGYEQYF.

V and J are TRBV5-1 and TRBJ1-6; a possible D gene is TRBD1 (6 bases). There are 15 residues in the CDR3. Germline values: CDR1 SGHRS, CDR2 YFSETQ. V shed 4 bases and J shed 5 bases, with 13 bases lying between them. The CDR3 region is CASSAYRDNNSPLHF. In nucleotides, the CDR3 is TGCGCCAGCAGCGCTTACAGGGATAATAATTCACCCCTCCACTTT.

This clone was observed a single time. The rearrangement joins TRBV7-2 to TRBJ2-1; 7 bases fit TRBD2. The CDR3 contains 14 residues. Germline trimming cut 2 bases from V and 9 bases from J; bases unmatched to any gene: 7. CDR1 and CDR2 (germline): SGHTA, FQGNSA. CDR3 coding DNA: TGTGCCAGCAGCTTAAACGGACTAGTTGGTGAGCAGTTCTTC. This encodes CASSLNGLVGEQFF.

The rearrangement joins TRBV21-1 to TRBJ2-2; the table assigns TRBD2, which was not confirmed against the DNA. TRBV21-1 is a recognized pseudogene. The CDR3 is 19 amino acids. The chain's CDR3 is CASAVEPSNLRPNTGELFF. DNA of the CDR3: TGTGCCAGCGCGGTGGAGCCATCAAATCTCCGTCCGAACACCGGGGAGCTGTTTTTT.

This clone was observed a handful of times. The chain couples TRBV19 to TRBJ1-1; D is ambiguous. Germline CDR1 and CDR2: LNHDA and SQIVND (reference sequence). V gave up 3 bases and J gave up 1 base, with 9 bases separating them. This CDR3 has 14 residues. The CDR3 is CASSISVSNTEAFF. The CDR3 DNA sequence: TGTGCCAGTAGTATCTCAGTATCGAACACTGAAGCTTTCTTT.

The chain recombines TRBV6-5 with TRBJ1-1; 7 nucleotides agree with TRBD1. Losses at the gene ends were 7 bases for V and 4 bases for J; bases not matched to a gene: 12. CDR1 is MNHEY and CDR2 is SVGAGI in the germline V gene. The CDR3 sequence is 15 residues long. The CDR3 DNA follows: TGTGCCAGCAACGGATGGGCAGGGGGTGGCACTGAAGCTTTCTTT. It is translated as CASNGWAGGGTEAFF.

The chain uses TRBV3-1 (or the pseudogene TRBV3-2) and TRBJ2-1; 12 positions match TRBD1. Germline V gene lookup returns CDR1 LGHDT and CDR2 YNNKEL (reference sequence). The CDR3 totals 13 residues. CDR3 amino acids: CGAGQGAIGEQFF. The CDR3 DNA reads TGTGGGGCGGGACAGGGGGCGATCGGTGAGCAGTTCTTC.

J is TRBJ1-1 and V is TRBV29-1; maybe TRBD1 (6 bases). The germline V gene has CDR1 SQVTM and CDR2 ANQGSEA. The CDR3 runs to 12 residues. The ends were cut back, 5 bases at V and 5 bases at J, with 12 bases in the middle. The CDR3, as DNA: TGCAGCGTTCTCAGGGGTAATACTGAAGCTTTCTTT. Translation: CSVLRGNTEAFF.

This clone has only one observation. V gene TRBV5-5 combines with J gene TRBJ2-4, with 8 bases that match TRBD2. The J segment lost 1 base and the V segment lost 0 bases, leaving 9 bases of the junction unmatched. Germline assignment: CDR1 SGHKS and CDR2 YYEKEE (reference sequence). There are 18 residues in the CDR3. The DNA for the CDR3 is TGTGCCAGCAGCTTGGCGTTTATCGGCGGGGGGGCCAAAAACATTCAGTACTTC. Protein: CASSLAFIGGGAKNIQYF.

The chain uses TRBV19 and TRBJ2-2; 9 bases line up with TRBD1. This CDR3 has 14 amino acids. CDR1 and CDR2 from the germline V gene are LNHDA and SQIVND (reference sequence). After removal of 3 bases from V and 5 bases from J, the junction contained 1 base not matched to a gene. CDR3 protein: CASSIGTGTGELFF. DNA of the CDR3: TGTGCCAGTAGTATTGGGACAGGGACCGGGGAGCTGTTTTTT.

V and J are TRBV2 and TRBJ1-4; perhaps TRBD1 as D (6 bases). The CDR3 consists of 14 residues. Trimming shortened V by 7 bases and J by 3 bases, and 12 bases separated the two germline ends. Germline-derived CDR1 and CDR2 are SNHLY and FYNNEI. The CDR3 sequence is CASMAGVANEKLFF. The CDR3 nucleotides are TGTGCCAGCATGGCAGGGGTAGCTAATGAAAAACTGTTTTTT.

The chain has TRBV6-1 and TRBJ2-1; D is perhaps TRBD1 (6 bases). The V gene's germline CDR1 is MNHNS and CDR2 SASEGT. The V end lost 1 base, the J end lost 0 bases, and 10 bases lay between the germline ends. The CDR3 spans 16 residues. The CDR3: CASSEGGTLSYNEQFF. In nucleotides, the CDR3 is TGTGCCAGCAGTGAAGGGGGGACACTCTCCTACAATGAGCAGTTCTTC.

This chain uses TRBV19 with TRBJ2-3, with D possibly TRBD2 on 7 matching bases. The germline V and J ends were trimmed by 10 bases and 5 bases, with 19 bases remaining between them. The CDR3 runs 14 residues. Per the germline V gene, CDR1 is LNHDA and CDR2 is SQIVND (reference sequence). CDR3 amino acids: CATAVGGGKDTQYF. In DNA form, the CDR3 reads TGTGCCACCGCCGTAGGGGGGGGCAAAGATACGCAGTATTTT.

The CDR3 spells CASSTKQGIGSPLHF. CDR3 nucleotide sequence: TGTGCCAGCAGTACCAAACAGGGGATCGGCTCACCCCTCCACTTT. The chain couples TRBV2 to TRBJ1-6, with 7 bases fitting TRBD1. The CDR3 is 15 residues long. Germline trimming cut 5 bases from V and 10 bases from J; bases unmatched to any gene: 11. Germline V gene sequence: CDR1 SNHLY, CDR2 FYNNEI.

This sequence joins TRBV19 and TRBJ1-6, with D possibly TRBD1 on 6 matching bases. Germline CDR1 LNHDA, CDR2 SQIVND (reference sequence). V lost 6 bases to trimming and J lost 0 bases, with 9 bases between them. This CDR3 contains 15 residues. DNA for the CDR3: TGTGCCAGTAGGCCACAGGGCTCCTATAATTCACCCCTCCACTTT. It yields the protein CASRPQGSYNSPLHF.

This chain connects TRBV19 to TRBJ1-2, with D hard to call. Germline values: CDR1 LNHDA, CDR2 SQIVND (reference sequence). V lost 7 bases and J 3 bases, leaving 15 bases between the germline ends. This CDR3 region has 14 residues. This CDR3 is CASKTGKGDYGYTF. The CDR3 DNA is TGTGCCAGTAAGACCGGGAAGGGAGACTATGGCTACACCTTC.

The chain couples TRBV9 to TRBJ1-6; the match to TRBD1 covers 7 bases. Germline V gene sequence: CDR1 SGDLS, CDR2 YYNGEE. The CDR3 is 16 amino acids. The V and J ends lost 0 bases and 7 bases, in that order; junction bases with no gene match: 7. The CDR3 reads CASSVDLDRLNSPLHF. As DNA, the CDR3 is TGTGCCAGCAGCGTAGACCTGGACAGGTTAAATTCACCCCTCCACTTT.